This TCR beta chain was observed in a study of blood T cell repertoires in COVID-19. About the study: Researchers got acute and convalescent COVID-19 samples from the United States, Italy and Spain.

The J segment lost 3 bases and the V segment lost 4 bases, leaving 11 bases of the junction unmatched. CDR1 and CDR2 from the germline V gene are SGDLS and YYNGEE. The CDR3 extends over 17 amino acids. Authors' methods: Researchers report that nucleated cell counts were estimated from reference gene primer amplification. Clones were read by immunoSEQ multiplex PCR, and TCRdb kept only the in-frame ones, dropping some. V and J calls and clone size come straight from that table; D and trimming were deduced from the DNA. The table has some 150,000 clones, about 85% seen once. The J gene is TRBJ2-3, the V gene TRBV9; TRBD2 matches at 10 bases. The specimen was peripheral blood. The receptor comes from a woman in her fifties or sixties with active or convalescent COVID-19. CDR3 bases: TGTGCCAGCAGCCCTCGGACAACTAGCGGGGCTACAGATACGCAGTATTTT. It codes for CASSPRTTSGATDTQYF.